These 22 T cell receptor beta chains came from one sample sequenced in a study of T cells of healthy individuals. TCRdb re-called the 5' RACE reads through MiXCR, storing one row per CDR3 protein. This table has 60,000 to 75,000 distinct CDR3 sequences, roughly 16% appearing once. These receptors were obtained from a human donor in good health.

The gene calls are TRBV20-1 and TRBJ2-2; D gene uncertain. CDR1 and CDR2 (germline): DFQATT, SNEGSKA (reference sequence). The V end lost 0 bases, the J end lost 5 bases, and 10 bases lay between the germline ends. The CDR3 sequence is 14 residues long. CDR3 residues: CSARDFQRTGELFF. The DNA of the CDR3 is TGCAGTGCTAGAGATTTTCAGAGAACCGGGGAGCTGTTTTTT.

The chain carries TRBV9 and TRBJ1-1; D is unclear. CDR3 length: 16 residues. Trimming stripped 4 bases from V and 0 bases from J, with 16 bases between. The germline V gene has CDR1 SGDLS and CDR2 YYNGEE. In nucleotides, the CDR3 is TGTGCCAGCAGCCCAAGATGGGCCAGCATGAACACTGAAGCTTTCTTT. Protein: CASSPRWASMNTEAFF.

In this sample, this clonotype turned up many times. This chain connects TRBV5-1 to TRBJ2-1, with D maybe TRBD2 (6 bases). The V gene's germline CDR1 is SGHRS and CDR2 YFSETQ. With 1 base removed from V and 7 bases from J, the gap between germline ends came to 21 bases. The CDR3 loop spans 17 amino acids. CDR3 loop: CASSLRREPTPWNEQFF. The CDR3 DNA is TGCGCCAGCAGCTTGAGGAGGGAGCCCACTCCTTGGAATGAGCAGTTCTTC. Supplemented by reference TRBV5-1 and TRBJ2-1, the full variable domain reads KAGVTQTPRYLIKTRGQQVTLSCSPISGHRSVSWYQQTPGQGLQFLFEYFSETQRNKGNFPGRFSGRQFSNSRSEMNVSTLELGDSALYLCASSLRREPTPWNEQFFGPGTRLTVL.

In its sample, this clonotype was seen many times. The gene calls are TRBV19 and TRBJ1-1; TRBD1 matches at 7 bases. V shed 4 bases and J 4 bases; nucleotides not matched to a gene: 9. The CDR3 loop spans 15 amino acids. Germline lookup yields CDR1 LNHDA and CDR2 SQIVND (reference sequence). This CDR3 is CASSTPGTAGTEAFF. CDR3 in DNA: TGTGCCAGTAGTACTCCAGGGACAGCTGGCACTGAAGCTTTCTTT.

J is TRBJ1-5 and V is TRBV6-5, with D possibly matching TRBD1 (5 bases). The CDR3 totals 15 residues. Trimming removed 6 bases from V and 4 bases from J, with 16 bases in between. CDR1 MNHEY and CDR2 SVGAGI come from the germline V gene. The CDR3 reads CASRLAGRGNQPQHF. In DNA, the CDR3 is TGTGCCAGCAGGTTAGCGGGACGGGGGAATCAGCCCCAGCATTTT.

The sample holds many counts of this clonotype. This rearrangement joins TRBV29-1 to TRBJ2-3, with unresolved D. CDR1 is SQVTM and CDR2 is ANQGSEA in the germline V gene. Trimming took 3 bases from V and 10 from J, leaving 8 bases between them. The CDR3 loop spans 10 amino acids. For the CDR3, the DNA is TGCAGCGTTGAGGACGGTCCGCAGTATTTT. This codes for CSVEDGPQYF.

This rearrangement joins TRBV5-1 to TRBJ2-7; 11 bases map to TRBD2. Unmatched junction bases numbered 5, after V lost 6 bases and J lost 6 bases. Germline V lookup: CDR1 SGHRS, CDR2 YFSETQ. The CDR3 is 13 amino acids. This chain's CDR3 is CASTPGLAVEQYF. The CDR3 DNA reads as TGCGCCAGCACCCCGGGACTAGCGGTCGAGCAGTACTTC.

This clonotype was found many times. CDR3 in amino acids: CASSSLSGGDNEQFF. The CDR3 nucleotides are TGCGCCAGCAGCTCCCTCAGCGGGGGAGACAATGAGCAGTTCTTC. The chain joins TRBV5-1 to TRBJ2-1; TRBD2 aligns across 8 bases. The germline V gene has CDR1 SGHRS and CDR2 YFSETQ. With 3 bases clipped from V and 5 bases from J, the junction kept 7 bases outside the gene matches. The CDR3 sequence is 15 residues long.

This clonotype was recorded at least ten times. J is TRBJ2-3 and V is TRBV9; no clear D gene. Germline V gives CDR1 SGDLS, CDR2 YYNGEE. The CDR3 is 14 residues long. V gave up 0 bases and J gave up 2 bases, with 7 bases separating them. The CDR3 region is CASSVDSATDTQYF. CDR3 in DNA: TGTGCCAGCAGCGTAGATTCAGCCACAGATACGCAGTATTTT.

This clonotype was observed at least ten times. V and J are TRBV20-1 and TRBJ1-1; no firm D call. The CDR3 contains 13 residues. The germline V and J ends were trimmed by 2 bases and 1 base, with 8 bases remaining between them. Per the germline V gene, CDR1 is DFQATT and CDR2 is SNEGSKA (reference sequence). CDR3 sequence: CSARTPGNTEAFF. CDR3 in DNA: TGCAGTGCTAGAACGCCGGGGAACACTGAAGCTTTCTTT.

This clonotype was picked up many times. V usage is TRBV20-1 and J usage is TRBJ1-1, with a possible D match to TRBD1 (6 bases). The CDR3 runs 14 residues. The V and J ends lost 0 bases and 1 base respectively, with 9 bases between them. CDR1 is DFQATT, CDR2 SNEGSKA, per germline (reference sequence). The CDR3 DNA follows: TGCAGTGCTAGAGAGCCGGGACAGAACACTGAAGCTTTCTTT. Translation: CSAREPGQNTEAFF.

This clonotype was counted at least ten times. V usage is TRBV20-1 and J usage is TRBJ2-2, with D perhaps TRBD1 (7 bases). V lost 1 base to trimming and J lost 2 bases, with 17 bases between them. The CDR3 consists of 17 residues. Germline CDR1 DFQATT, CDR2 SNEGSKA (reference sequence). CDR3: CSARGGAGTDNTGELFF. In DNA, the CDR3 is TGCAGTGCTAGAGGGGGGGCCGGGACAGATAACACCGGGGAGCTGTTTTTT.

The gene calls are TRBV5-1 and TRBJ2-1; TRBD1 might be the D (6 bases). Trimming stripped 6 bases from V and 2 bases from J, with 12 bases between. The CDR3 is 14 residues long. From germline, CDR1 is SGHRS and CDR2 YFSETQ. CDR3 DNA sequence: TGCGCCAGCACCCCCACAGGGACCTACAATGAGCAGTTCTTC. It encodes CASTPTGTYNEQFF.

Turning to this clonotype: A read error may explain this, as a much larger clone is one base away. The chain couples TRBV9 to TRBJ2-7; D gene uncertain. Germline V lookup: CDR1 SGDLS, CDR2 YYNGEE. V lost 4 bases, J lost 0 bases, and 20 bases lay in between. This CDR3 has 17 residues. In DNA, the CDR3 is TGTGCCAGCAGCTCCTTACCGCAGGTTAGGAGCTCCTACGAGCAGTACTTC. Residues: CASSSLPQVRSSYEQYF.

This clonotype was counted only a few times. J is TRBJ1-1 and V is TRBV12-3 or TRBV12-4, with 8 bases lining up with TRBD1. The CDR3 has 18 amino acids. The ends lost 3 bases at V and 6 bases at J; junction bases unmatched: 18. CDR3 DNA: TGTGCCAGCAGTTTCCTCTTCACCCTTCAGGGGGCGGAAGCTGAAGCTTTCTTT. Translation: CASSFLFTLQGAEAEAFF.

This clonotype has at least ten counts. This chain connects TRBV10-3 to TRBJ2-5; TRBD1 matches 7 bases. CDR1 and CDR2 from the germline V gene are ENHRY and SYGVKD. This CDR3 is 13 amino acids long. The J segment lost 3 bases and the V segment lost 8 bases, leaving 6 bases of the junction unmatched. The CDR3 spells CAIQGTGEETQYF. The CDR3 DNA is TGTGCCATCCAAGGAACAGGGGAAGAGACCCAGTACTTC.

The chain couples TRBV5-1 to TRBJ2-2, with 10 bases matching TRBD1. From germline, CDR1 is SGHRS and CDR2 YFSETQ. CDR3 length: 15 residues. The V segment lost 4 bases and the J segment 4 bases; nucleotides outside the gene matches: 4. The CDR3 protein is CASSPGTGVTGELFF. Written as DNA, the CDR3 is TGCGCCAGCAGCCCTGGGACAGGGGTCACCGGGGAGCTGTTTTTT.

This clonotype has at least ten counts. V gene TRBV20-1 combines with J gene TRBJ1-5, with D uncertain. CDR3 length: 15 residues. Germline CDR1 reads DFQATT; CDR2 reads SNEGSKA (reference sequence). Trimming removed 3 bases at V and 0 bases at J, with 12 bases between. CDR3 region: CSARSRPNSNQPQHF. CDR3 DNA sequence: TGCAGTGCTAGGTCCAGGCCTAATAGCAATCAGCCCCAGCATTTT.

The V call is TRBV7-9, the J call TRBJ2-2; 14 positions agree with TRBD2. The CDR3 length is 16 residues. The germline V gene encodes CDR1 SEHNR and CDR2 FQNEAQ (reference sequence). Trimming at V came to 5 bases and at J to 9 bases, leaving 8 bases not matched to a gene. This CDR3 is CASSPGTSGGPRELFF. CDR3 nucleotides: TGTGCCAGCAGCCCCGGGACTAGCGGGGGACCCAGGGAGCTGTTTTTT.

This clonotype was seen many times. The chain combines TRBV29-1 with TRBJ1-2; D uncertain. Per the germline V gene, CDR1 is SQVTM and CDR2 is ANQGSEA. The V end was cut by 6 bases, the J end by 9 bases, with 20 bases between. This CDR3 is 13 amino acids long. The CDR3 nucleotides read TGCAGCGTGAGACCAGTTCTAGGTGCAAGCTACACCTTC. Translating gives CSVRPVLGASYTF. Filled out from reference TRBV29-1 and TRBJ1-2, the complete variable domain reads SAVISQKPSRDICQRGTSLTIQCQVDSQVTMMFWYRQQPGQSLTLIATANQGSEATYESGFVIDKFPISRPNLTFSTLTVSNMSPEDSSIYLCSVRPVLGASYTFGSGTRLTVV.

In this sample, this clonotype turned up a few times. V is TRBV24-1 and J is TRBJ1-5; D call uncertain. Germline CDR1 reads KGHDR; CDR2 reads SFDVKD. V was clipped by 6 bases and J by 8 bases, with 7 bases between them. The CDR3 totals 11 residues. The CDR3 loop is CATSPGEPQHF. Written as DNA, the CDR3 is TGTGCCACCAGTCCTGGAGAGCCCCAGCATTTT.

The chain combines TRBV10-3 with TRBJ2-6; D unresolved. The germline V gene has CDR1 ENHRY and CDR2 SYGVKD. V lost 4 bases and J 1 base, leaving 8 bases between the germline ends. The CDR3 covers 15 residues. CDR3 amino acids: CAISGDKSGANVLTF. CDR3 in DNA: TGTGCCATCAGTGGCGACAAATCTGGGGCCAACGTCCTGACTTTC.